This TCR beta chain is drawn from a study of molecular identifiers for immune sequencing clone quantification (dated by TCRdb to between 2018 and 2020). Concerning the study at large: In a replicate experiment, RNA from roughly 21,000 or 96,000 naive CD8 T cells was split into five aliquots, four of which were sequenced. This methods study used CD8 T cells to benchmark TCR RNA copy counting and molecular-identifier clustering-based TCR repertoire sequencing (MIDCIRS). Here is what the overall study found, with its caveats: In CMV-specific effector cells, over 99% of molecules were held by clones above 20 RNA copies, whereas under 1% of molecules were held by such clones in naive cells. When barcode sub-clustering was not used, chimeric consensus sequences inflated TCR diversity, with chimeras reaching as high as 47%. Modeling indicated 2.5 to 3.5 TCR RNA copies recovered per cell, compared with around 10 by digital PCR, which implies a capture efficiency of about 31%. Spiked-in Jurkat TCR RNA equivalent to a single cell was reported to be detectable even among one million naive CD8 T cells. Highly expanded clone sizes could be underestimated if identical TCR molecules share a barcode. Naive libraries contained spiked-in Jurkat TCR RNA (around eleven copies' worth), which is not part of the donor repertoire.

The library was prepared using PCR. TCRdb names Illumina HiSeq 4000 as the instrument used. Bulk TCR libraries were made following a previously described method, with the TCR primers given in Table S5. Purification of total RNA was performed with the Qiagen AllPrep DNA/RNA kit. Before analysis, reads from multiple sequencing runs of the same library were pooled. In the source study's methods: Reads were retained only if their TCR constant sequence matched exactly, and those retained reads were trimmed to 150 nt and grouped according to their 12-nt molecular barcodes. Within each barcode group, reads were sub-clustered at a 15% Levenshtein threshold, and quality-weighted consensus sequences were built per RNA molecule. Non-functional sequences were removed, as were lower-count sequences one edit away from another. Based on a fit of two negative binomial distributions, barcode sub-clusters having less than 20% of the maximum read count were discarded. TCRdb redid the processing of the public reads, applying fastp at Q25 and MiXCR, and retained in-frame beta chains. Each CDR3 protein appears once, grouped with its most common genes and DNA. These V and J calls rely on TCRdb rather than the paper's analysis. The sample contains 60,000 to 70,000 distinct CDR3 sequences, 17% of them found a single time. 1.5% of the sample comes from the top ten.

This clonotype appeared many times. Its antigen remains unidentified. No base qualities exist here, and no much larger clone lies one base off it. Naive CD8 T cell libraries were made from roughly 18,000 to 920,000 sorted cells using 10%, 30% or 50% of purified RNA. Naive CD8 T cells were FACS-sorted as CD8+CD4-CCR7+CD45RA+ on a BD FACSAria II into RLT Plus buffer. Detection sensitivity was tested by spiking Jurkat RNA equal to about 10 TCR copies' worth into samples containing roughly 19,000-1,000,000 naive CD8 T cells. CD8 T cells were enriched using RosetteSep CD8+ T Cell Enrichment Cocktail and Ficoll-Paque, and the enriched cells then underwent ACK red cell lysis. From the cysteine up to the phenylalanine, the CDR3 has a length of 13 residues. Of all the DNA, just the CDR3 is kept, 39 bases in frame from base 1. V was cut back by 6 bases and J by 5 bases, leaving a gap of 13 bases between them. Looking up the germline V gene (reference sequence) yields CDR1 MNHEY and CDR2 SMNVEV.

The sample comprised naive CD8+ T cells from blood, with Jurkat cell RNA spiked in. The cell subset or site label on this specimen signifies: FACS-sorted CD8+CD4-CCR7+CD45RA+ naive T cells. The receptor chain draws on TRBV27 and TRBJ2-5; the D region possibly corresponds to TRBD2 (6 bases align). The origin of this receptor is a human donor in good health. Some libraries in this study had Jurkat cell RNA spiked in. The DNA sequence is TGTGCCAGCAGGAACGGGGGTTCTGAGACCCAGTACTTC. Translated, it gives CASRNGGSETQYF.